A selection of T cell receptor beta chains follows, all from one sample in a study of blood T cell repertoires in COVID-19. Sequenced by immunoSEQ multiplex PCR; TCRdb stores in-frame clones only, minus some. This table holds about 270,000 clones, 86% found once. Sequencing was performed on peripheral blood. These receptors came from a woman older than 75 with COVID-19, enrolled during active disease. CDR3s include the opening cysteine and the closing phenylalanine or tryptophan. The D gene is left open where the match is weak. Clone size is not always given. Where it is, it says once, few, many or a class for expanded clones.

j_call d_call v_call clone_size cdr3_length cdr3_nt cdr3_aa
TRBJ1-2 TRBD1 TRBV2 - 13 TGTGCCAGCAGCCCACAGGGGAACTATGGCTACACCTTC CASSPQGNYGYTF
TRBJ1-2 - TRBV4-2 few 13 TGTGCCAGCAGCCAAACAGGGAACTATGGCTACACCTTC CASSQTGNYGYTF
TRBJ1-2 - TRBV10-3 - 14 TGTGCCATCAGTGAGTCAGAGGCCAGCTATGGCTACACCTTC CAISESEASYGYTF
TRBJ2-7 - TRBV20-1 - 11 TGCAGTGCTAGAAACCCCCCCCGGGAGTACTTC CSARNPPREYF
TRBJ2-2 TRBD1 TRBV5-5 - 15 TGTGCCAGCAGCCCGGCATACAGGGGGACCGGGGAGCTGTTTTTT CASSPAYRGTGELFF
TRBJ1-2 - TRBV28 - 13 TGTGCCAGCAGCTTCGAAGCCGGGTATGGCTACACCTTC CASSFEAGYGYTF
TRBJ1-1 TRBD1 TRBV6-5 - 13 TGTGCCAGCAGTCAGGGACAGGGCACTGAAGCTTTCTTT CASSQGQGTEAFF
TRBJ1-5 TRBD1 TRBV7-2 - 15 TGTGCCAGCAGCGTTATGGGACAGATAAGGCAGCCCCAGCATTTT CASSVMGQIRQPQHF
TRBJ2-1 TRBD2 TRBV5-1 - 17 TGCGCCAGCAGCTTGGTGGCTAGCGGGGGAATATACAATGAGCAGTTCTTC CASSLVASGGIYNEQFF
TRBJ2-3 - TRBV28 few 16 TGTGCCAGCAGACCGACTACGACCTTTGATCCAGATACGCAGTATTTT CASRPTTTFDPDTQYF
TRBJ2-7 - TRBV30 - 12 TGTGCCTGGAATCGAAGAGACTACGAGCAGTACTTC CAWNRRDYEQYF
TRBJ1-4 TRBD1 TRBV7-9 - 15 TGTGCCAGCAGCCGTGGACAGGGACGAGATGAAAAACTGTTTTTT CASSRGQGRDEKLFF
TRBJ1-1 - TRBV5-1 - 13 TGCGCCAGCAGCTTGCACAGGGAGGGTGAAGCTTTCTTT CASSLHREGEAFF
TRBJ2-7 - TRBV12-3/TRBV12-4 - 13 TGTGCCAGCAGTTTTGACAGGCCCTACGAGCAGTACTTC CASSFDRPYEQYF
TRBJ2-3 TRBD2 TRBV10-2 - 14 TGCGCCAGCAGTGATGTAGCGGGGTGGGATACGCAGTATTTT CASSDVAGWDTQYF
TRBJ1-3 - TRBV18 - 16 TGTGCCAGCTCACCAGTCACCTACTCCTCTGGAAACACCATATATTTT CASSPVTYSSGNTIYF